This entry lists 20 T cell receptor beta chains sequenced from one sample in a study of cytomegalovirus exposure and HLA in healthy donors. The PCR contained 60 Vbeta and 13 Jbeta primers. The assay was immunoSEQ multiplex PCR, and TCRdb's table has in-frame clones only and misses some. The sample lists 100,000 to 150,000 clones; 74% were seen once. Specimen: PBMCs. The receptor set was obtained from a male donor in good health and CMV-seronegative.

This sequence joins TRBV5-1 and TRBJ2-5; D is ambiguous. This CDR3 has 14 residues. The V and J ends lost 4 bases and 1 base respectively, with 11 bases between them. Germline values: CDR1 SGHRS, CDR2 YFSETQ. CDR3 in amino acids: CASSPGASQETQYF. DNA of the CDR3: TGCGCCAGCAGCCCGGGTGCTAGCCAAGAGACCCAGTACTTC.

The chain links TRBV7-9 to TRBJ2-7; D call uncertain. Trimming removed 3 bases at V and 4 bases at J, with 7 bases between. Looked up from germline, CDR1 is SEHNR and CDR2 is FQNEAQ (reference sequence). The CDR3 is 12 amino acids. CDR3 bases: TGTGCCAGCAGCTTCTTATTGTACGAGCAGTACTTC. Protein sequence: CASSFLLYEQYF.

The rearrangement uses TRBV28 and TRBJ1-2; D gene ambiguous. The CDR3 is 12 amino acids. CDR1 and CDR2 (germline): MDHEN, SYDVKM. V lost 5 bases to trimming and J lost 8 bases, with 12 bases between them. The CDR3 DNA is TGTGCCAGCAGTCCTACCCCCTGGGGCTACACCTTC. Translating it yields CASSPTPWGYTF.

The gene calls are TRBV19 and TRBJ2-1; 7 bases match TRBD2. Trimming cost V 3 bases and J 6 bases; bases outside gene matches: 5. This CDR3 region has 14 residues. Looked up from germline, CDR1 is LNHDA and CDR2 is SQIVND (reference sequence). DNA of the CDR3: TGTGCCAGTAGTATTATGGGCGGGGGCAATGAGCAGTTCTTC. Its protein is CASSIMGGGNEQFF.

The rearrangement uses TRBV27 and TRBJ2-3; maybe TRBD2 (5 bases). The CDR3 runs to 16 residues. Germline V CDR1 and CDR2: MNHEY, SMNVEV (reference sequence). The ends were cut back, 2 bases at V and 0 bases at J, with 12 bases in the middle. This CDR3 is CASSLIGVLSTDTQYF. CDR3 bases: TGTGCCAGCAGTTTAATCGGGGTGCTAAGCACAGATACGCAGTATTTT.

This clone was counted a few times. This chain connects TRBV4-2 to TRBJ1-2; D is possibly TRBD1 (5 bases). There are 17 residues in the CDR3. CDR1 and CDR2 from the germline V gene are LGHNA and YNFKEQ. V was cut by 0 bases and J by 1 base, with 15 bases left in between. The CDR3 sequence: CASSQDADGGFNYGYTF. CDR3 bases: TGTGCCAGCAGCCAAGATGCAGACGGGGGGTTTAACTATGGCTACACCTTC.

V gene TRBV7-2 combines with J gene TRBJ2-7; D possibly corresponds to TRBD1 (6 bases). V was trimmed by 6 bases and J by 2 bases, leaving 23 bases between them. Germline V gene data show CDR1 as SGHTA and CDR2 as FQGNSA. The CDR3 length is 17 residues. This CDR3 reads CASSLSVTGTPTYEQYF. CDR3 DNA: TGTGCCAGCAGTCTTAGCGTCACCGGGACACCTACCTACGAGCAGTACTTC.

This rearrangement joins TRBV28 to TRBJ1-2; D unclear. V was cut by 10 bases and J by 13 bases, with 19 bases left in between. The CDR3 covers 11 residues. Germline V CDR1 and CDR2: MDHEN, SYDVKM. CDR3 protein: CAIQEKTLPTF. Here the CDR3 DNA reads TGTGCCATCCAAGAGAAGACTCTCCCCACCTTC.

V and J are TRBV29-1 and TRBJ2-3; 8 positions match TRBD2. Germline trimming cut 0 bases from V and 2 bases from J; bases unmatched to any gene: 4. Germline CDR1 SQVTM, CDR2 ANQGSEA. This CDR3 region has 15 residues. CDR3 sequence: CSVEEPLAVTDTQYF. The CDR3 DNA follows: TGCAGCGTTGAAGAGCCACTAGCGGTCACAGATACGCAGTATTTT.

This clone has more than one count but fewer than ten. The rearrangement links TRBV5-4 to TRBJ2-3; perhaps TRBD2 as D (6 bases). CDR3 length: 12 amino acids. Trimming removed 3 bases at V and 9 bases at J, with 11 bases between. Germline values: CDR1 SGHNT, CDR2 YYREEE (reference sequence). CDR3 loop: CASSWRDATQYF. The CDR3 bases are TGTGCCAGCAGCTGGAGGGATGCCACGCAGTATTTT.

The genes are TRBV11-3 and TRBJ2-2; 9 bases align to TRBD1. V dropped 4 bases and J dropped 5; count of bases not matched to a gene: 5. Germline CDR1 and CDR2: SGHNT and YENEEA. CDR3 length equals 15 residues. CDR3 in DNA: TGTGCCAGCAGCTCGGACAGGGGAGAAACCGGGGAGCTGTTTTTT. This gives the protein CASSSDRGETGELFF.

The chain links TRBV30 to TRBJ1-5, with D possibly matching TRBD1 (5 bases). The CDR3 contains 15 residues. Trimming shortened V by 0 bases and J by 6 bases, and 15 bases separated the two germline ends. CDR1 and CDR2 from the germline V gene are GTSNPN and SVGIG (reference sequence). In DNA form, the CDR3 reads TGTGCCTGGAGTGTTGGGGGGAGGGTCAGTCAGCCCCAGCATTTT. It codes for CAWSVGGRVSQPQHF.

Points on this clone: The same CDR3 arises from other DNA sequences in this sample as well. The chain couples TRBV5-6 to TRBJ1-2; D uncertain. Germline CDR1 and CDR2: SGHDT and YYEEEE. Between the trimmed V and J ends, which lost 1 base and 7 bases, there was a span of 14 bases. The CDR3 totals 14 residues. The CDR3 DNA is TGTGCCAGCAGCTTGTTTCAGGCCGCTGGTGGCTACACCTTC. This gives the protein CASSLFQAAGGYTF. Looking up the rest from reference TRBV5-6 and TRBJ1-2 gives the full variable domain: DAGVTQSPTHLIKTRGQQVTLRCSPKSGHDTVSWYQQALGQGPQFIFQYYEEEERQRGNFPDRFSGHQFPNYSSELNVNALLLGDSALYLCASSLFQAAGGYTFGSGTRLTVV.

The chain joins TRBV6-5 to TRBJ2-7, with 10 bases matching TRBD1. The germline CDR1 and CDR2 sequences are MNHEY and SVGAGI. The CDR3 contains 15 residues. J lost 6 bases, V lost 3 bases, and 8 bases had no gene match. The CDR3 loop is CASSYSGTGVREQYF. CDR3 coding DNA: TGTGCCAGCAGTTATTCCGGGACAGGGGTGCGCGAGCAGTACTTC.

The chain has TRBV5-8 and TRBJ1-5; D perhaps matches TRBD1 (6 bases). Germline assignment: CDR1 SGHTS and CDR2 YDEGEE. The CDR3 has 13 amino acids. V was clipped by 3 bases and J by 10 bases, with 14 bases between them. CDR3 region: CASSYNYRDPQHF. The CDR3, as DNA: TGTGCCAGCAGCTATAATTACAGGGACCCCCAGCATTTT.

The chain employs TRBV10-3 and TRBJ1-4; 10 positions agree with TRBD1. The CDR3 loop spans 13 amino acids. CDR1 ENHRY and CDR2 SYGVKD come from the germline V gene. Trimming at V came to 5 bases and at J to 8 bases, leaving 2 bases not matched to a gene. The CDR3 is CAISQGQGEKLFF. DNA for the CDR3: TGTGCCATCAGTCAGGGACAGGGGGAAAAACTGTTTTTT.

The chain combines TRBV27 with TRBJ1-2; possible D gene TRBD1, 5 bases. CDR3 length: 14 amino acids. V was shortened by 6 bases and J by 7 bases, with 18 bases between the two germline ends. In germline, CDR1 is MNHEY, CDR2 SMNVEV (reference sequence). The CDR3 spells CASRGMAAGRGYTF. The CDR3 DNA follows: TGTGCCAGCAGAGGTATGGCGGCAGGGCGTGGCTACACCTTC.

The genes are TRBV4-3 and TRBJ2-7; 7 bases line up with TRBD2. The CDR3 is 16 amino acids. V shed 1 base, J shed 4 bases, and the junction held 10 bases outside the gene matches. Germline V CDR1 and CDR2: LGHNA, YSLEER. This CDR3 is CASSQAPGGEGYEQYF. CDR3 bases: TGCGCCAGCAGCCAAGCCCCGGGGGGAGAGGGGTACGAGCAGTACTTC.

The V and J genes are TRBV4-3 and TRBJ2-7; D gene ambiguous. This CDR3 contains 15 residues. V lost 1 base and J 0 bases, leaving 10 bases between the germline ends. Germline assignment: CDR1 LGHNA and CDR2 YSLEER. As DNA, the CDR3 is TGCGCCAGCAGCCAAGGCTCAGGAAACTCCTACGAGCAGTACTTC. This translates into CASSQGSGNSYEQYF.

V usage is TRBV19 and J usage is TRBJ2-5; 8 bases fit TRBD2. The CDR3 is 14 amino acids. Germline CDR1 reads LNHDA; CDR2 reads SQIVND (reference sequence). Trimming at V came to 6 bases and at J to 5 bases, leaving 8 bases not matched to a gene. The CDR3 spells CASSRGGDGETQYF. The CDR3 DNA reads as TGTGCCAGTAGCCGGGGGGGGGATGGGGAGACCCAGTACTTC.